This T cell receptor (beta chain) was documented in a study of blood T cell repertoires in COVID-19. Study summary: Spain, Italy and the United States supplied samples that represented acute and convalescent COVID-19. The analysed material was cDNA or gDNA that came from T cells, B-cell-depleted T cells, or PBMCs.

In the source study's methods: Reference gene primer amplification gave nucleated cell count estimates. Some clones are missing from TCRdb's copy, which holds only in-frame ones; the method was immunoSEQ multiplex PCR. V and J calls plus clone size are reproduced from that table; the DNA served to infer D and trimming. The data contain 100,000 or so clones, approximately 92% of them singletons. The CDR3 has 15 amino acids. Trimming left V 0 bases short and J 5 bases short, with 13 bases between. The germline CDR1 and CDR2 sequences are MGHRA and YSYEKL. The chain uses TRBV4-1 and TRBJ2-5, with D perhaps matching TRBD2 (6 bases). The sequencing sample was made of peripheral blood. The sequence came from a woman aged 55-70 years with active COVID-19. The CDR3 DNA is TGCGCCAGCAGCCAAGATATGCGGGGTACGGAGACCCAGTACTTC. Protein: CASSQDMRGTETQYF.